This passage covers 18 T cell receptor beta chains from one sample sequenced in a study of cytomegalovirus exposure and HLA in healthy donors. Researchers ran the PCR with 60 Vbeta and 13 Jbeta primers. Clones were read by immunoSEQ multiplex PCR, and TCRdb kept only the in-frame ones, dropping some. Counted here are 150,000 to 200,000 clones, 65% to 80% occurring once; the ten biggest clones make up 2% to 3%. The specimen sequenced was PBMCs. These receptors originate from a woman aged 25 to 39 in good health and CMV-seropositive.

V is TRBV11-3 and J is TRBJ1-1; perhaps TRBD1 as D (5 bases). V lost 9 bases and J lost 0, with 11 bases in between. Germline loops: CDR1 SGHNT, CDR2 YENEEA. The CDR3 sequence is 13 residues long. The CDR3 DNA sequence: TGTGCCAGTTCGACAGATATGAACACTGAAGCTTTCTTT. This codes for CASSTDMNTEAFF.

The chain recombines TRBV7-9 with TRBJ1-1; perhaps TRBD1 as D (6 bases). In germline, CDR1 is SEHNR, CDR2 FQNEAQ (reference sequence). Trimming stripped 5 bases from V and 4 bases from J, with 17 bases between. The CDR3 runs 15 residues. CDR3: CASSLRGQRGTEAFF. CDR3 DNA: TGTGCCAGCAGCCTGAGGGGACAAAGAGGCACTGAAGCTTTCTTT.

This clone occurred once. The gene calls are TRBV29-1 and TRBJ1-2, with TRBD1 as a possible D gene (5 bases). The CDR3 covers 13 residues. V lost 2 bases and J lost 5, with 12 bases in between. CDR1 and CDR2 (germline): SQVTM, ANQGSEA. The CDR3 protein is CSVEPGLKYGYTF. In DNA form, the CDR3 reads TGCAGCGTTGAACCGGGACTTAAGTATGGCTACACCTTC.

This chain links TRBV15 with TRBJ2-3, with TRBD2 matching 11 bases. The CDR3 spans 19 residues. Germline lookup yields CDR1 LNHNV and CDR2 YYDKDF (reference sequence). The trim removed 5 bases at V and 2 bases at J, leaving 15 bases unmatched. The CDR3 nucleotides are TGTGCCACCAGCCCTCGACTAGCGGGGTCCTCGGAGTTCACAGATACGCAGTATTTT. It encodes CATSPRLAGSSEFTDTQYF.

The chain is built from TRBV9 and TRBJ2-5; D perhaps matches TRBD1 (5 bases). Germline-derived CDR1 and CDR2 are SGDLS and YYNGEE. With 4 bases removed from V and 5 bases from J, the gap between germline ends came to 12 bases. The CDR3 length is 13 residues. CDR3 sequence: CASSSGQRETQYF. In nucleotides, the CDR3 is TGTGCCAGCAGCTCAGGACAACGGGAGACCCAGTACTTC.

The genes are TRBV15 and TRBJ2-1; 11 bases match TRBD2. Trimming cost V 4 bases and J 8 bases; bases outside gene matches: 4. Germline V gene data show CDR1 as LNHNV and CDR2 as YYDKDF (reference sequence). CDR3 length: 14 amino acids. CDR3: CATSIAGGRDEQFF. DNA of the CDR3: TGTGCCACCAGCATAGCGGGGGGGCGCGATGAGCAGTTCTTC.

The genes are TRBV19 and TRBJ1-1, with a tentative D call TRBD1 (6 bases). Germline-derived CDR1 and CDR2 are LNHDA and SQIVND (reference sequence). The V and J ends lost 7 bases and 3 bases respectively, with 21 bases between them. This CDR3 has 16 residues. The CDR3 spells CASTLRTARRDTEAFF. For the CDR3, the DNA is TGTGCCAGTACCCTACGGACAGCTAGGCGCGACACTGAAGCTTTCTTT.

Written as DNA, the CDR3 is TGTGCCAGCAGCCAAGATCGGGGTCTACGGGGGGAGACCCAGTACTTC. Encoded protein: CASSQDRGLRGETQYF. The chain recombines TRBV14 with TRBJ2-5; perhaps TRBD2 as D (6 bases). The germline V gene has CDR1 SGHDN and CDR2 FVKESK. Trimming stripped 0 bases from V and 5 bases from J, with 16 bases between. The CDR3 has 16 residues.

As concerns this clone: The junction and the germline gene differ at one end; a read error may be behind it. This specimen includes other DNA sequences encoding the same CDR3. V and J are TRBV19 and TRBJ1-5; a weak D match, TRBD1 (5 bases). The CDR3 is 17 residues long. CDR1 is LNHDA and CDR2 is SQIVND in the germline V gene (reference sequence). The CDR3 region has the DNA TGTGTCAGTAAGAACACCCAGGGTTCGTGGCCCAATCAGCCCCAGCATTTT. Its translation is CVSKNTQGSWPNQPQHF.

This clone occurred a few times. This rearrangement joins TRBV6-1 to TRBJ1-6; TRBD1 is a possible D gene (5 bases). V was shortened by 9 bases and J by 5 bases, with 8 bases between the two germline ends. The CDR3 has 12 amino acids. The germline V gene has CDR1 MNHNS and CDR2 SASEGT. The CDR3, as DNA: TGTGCCAGTGACAGAAATAATTCACCCCTCCACTTT. Translating it yields CASDRNNSPLHF.

This clone was counted a few times. The V call is TRBV11-2, the J call TRBJ2-1, with a tentative D call TRBD1 (5 bases). Germline CDR1 and CDR2: SGHAT and FQNNGV. The CDR3 is 17 amino acids. Between the trimmed V and J ends, which lost 5 bases and 0 bases, there was a span of 17 bases. This chain's CDR3 is CASSPPAGLPSYNEQFF. CDR3 DNA: TGTGCCAGCAGCCCGCCGGCAGGGCTGCCCTCCTACAATGAGCAGTTCTTC.

The chain joins TRBV28 to TRBJ1-6, with 7 bases fitting TRBD1. CDR1 and CDR2 from the germline V gene are MDHEN and SYDVKM. J gave up 7 bases and V 1 base, and 1 base lay outside the gene matches. CDR3 length equals 14 residues. CDR3 loop: CASSLSRGNSPLHF. The CDR3 DNA sequence: TGTGCCAGCAGTTTATCCAGGGGGAATTCACCCCTCCACTTT.

This rearrangement joins TRBV2 to TRBJ1-1, with unresolved D. CDR1 is SNHLY and CDR2 is FYNNEI in the germline V gene. The ends were cut back, 6 bases at V and 0 bases at J, with 8 bases in the middle. The CDR3 extends over 13 amino acids. CDR3 sequence (DNA): TGTGCCAGCAGGGCGGGGTTGAACACTGAAGCTTTCTTT. Protein product: CASRAGLNTEAFF.

The chain is built from TRBV10-1 and TRBJ2-5, with a possible D match to TRBD2 (5 bases). Trimming pared 11 bases from V and 4 bases from J, leaving 23 bases between. In germline, CDR1 is WNHNN, CDR2 SYGVQD (reference sequence). This CDR3 comprises 15 residues. The DNA for the CDR3 is TGCGCCCGAATCGGGGTAGCGAGTAGGGCAGAGACCCAGTACTTC. Encoded protein: CARIGVASRAETQYF.

A single count supports this clone. Mismatch with germline at one junction end may stem from a read error. J is TRBJ2-2 and V is TRBV7-9, with TRBD1 matching 7 bases. The CDR3 is 16 residues long. In germline, CDR1 is SEHNR, CDR2 FQNEAQ (reference sequence). In DNA form, the CDR3 reads TGTTCCAGCAGCTCAGCCGGGACAGTTAACACCGGGGAGCTGTTTTTT. It codes for CSSSSAGTVNTGELFF.

The chain has TRBV11-2 and TRBJ1-3, with D possibly TRBD1 on 6 matching bases. The CDR3 has 14 amino acids. Germline V gene data show CDR1 as SGHAT and CDR2 as FQNNGV. The V end was cut by 5 bases, the J end by 3 bases, with 11 bases between. The CDR3 nucleotides read TGTGCCAGCAGCCAGACAGGTCTTGGAAACACCATATATTTT. The encoded protein is CASSQTGLGNTIYF.

This chain links TRBV7-6 with TRBJ1-4; 8 bases map to TRBD1. The CDR3 spans 17 residues. J was trimmed by 0 bases and V by 1 base; bases with no gene match: 4. Per germline, CDR1 SGHVS and CDR2 FNYEAQ. The CDR3 loop is CASSLVAGGTTNEKLFF. The CDR3 DNA follows: TGTGCCAGCAGCTTAGTCGCAGGGGGCACAACTAATGAAAAACTGTTTTTT. The full variable domain, completed using reference TRBV7-6 and TRBJ1-4, is GAGVSQSPRYKVTKRGQDVALRCDPISGHVSLYWYRQALGQGPEFLTYFNYEAQQDKSGLPNDRFSAERPEGSISTLTIQRTEQRDSAMYRCASSLVAGGTTNEKLFFGSGTQLSVL.

This rearrangement joins TRBV5-1 to TRBJ2-2; D gene uncertain. V gave up 0 bases and J gave up 6 bases, with 6 bases separating them. The CDR3 extends over 13 amino acids. Germline assignment: CDR1 SGHRS and CDR2 YFSETQ. CDR3 sequence (DNA): TGCGCCAGCAGCTTGGTAAGCGCCGGGGAGCTGTTTTTT. This encodes CASSLVSAGELFF.